This TCR beta chain was captured in a study of cytomegalovirus exposure and HLA in healthy donors. Likely unrecorded immune exposures existed in these nominally healthy donors. Primers included in the PCR were 60 Vbeta and 13 Jbeta primers. The method was immunoSEQ multiplex PCR; TCRdb's version includes in-frame clones alone and lacks a portion of them. The top ten hold about 1.1% of the sample, which has fewer than 200,000 clones, about nine tenths seen once. As concerns this clone: Its antigen is not identified.

Study observations and caveats: A later analysis linked 15,000 to 20,000 TCR beta sequences to HLA alleles at 0.05 false discovery rate. Presence/absence analyses treated sequencing depth as roughly uniform across donors. Using the classifier, cytomegalovirus status was reportedly diagnosed with high specificity and sensitivity.

The receptor comes from a boy aged 2-9 years in good health and CMV-seronegative. Sequences were obtained from PBMCs.

In nucleotides, the CDR3 is TGTGCCAGCAGCTCAGCGACAGGCTCCTACGAGCAGTACTTC. The encoded protein is CASSSATGSYEQYF. The chain couples TRBV11-2 to TRBJ2-5; perhaps TRBD1 as D (6 bases). The end of the DNA aligns better with TRBJ2-7, so the J call may be wrong. Per germline, CDR1 SGHAT and CDR2 FQNNGV. This CDR3 is built from 14 residues.